The 18 T cell receptor beta chains presented below share a single source sample, sequenced in a study of T cells in localized non-small cell lung cancer. TCRdb's copy holds only in-frame clones and misses some; the assay was immunoSEQ multiplex PCR. There are tens of thousands of clones in the sample; around 73% occur only once, and roughly a third lies in the top ten. The material was peripheral blood, obtained before any cancer treatment. The receptors stem from a male donor at least 60 years old with stage II squamous cell lung carcinoma.

This chain links TRBV5-1 with TRBJ2-2; 8 bases map to TRBD1. Germline V gene sequence: CDR1 SGHRS, CDR2 YFSETQ. Unmatched junction bases numbered 14, after V lost 4 bases and J lost 6 bases. The CDR3 length is 17 residues. CDR3 DNA sequence: TGCGCCAGCAGCCAGGGGACAGGCTCCCCGGAAGCCGGGGAGCTGTTTTTT. It specifies CASSQGTGSPEAGELFF. Together with reference TRBV5-1 and TRBJ2-2, the CDR3 gives the full variable domain: KAGVTQTPRYLIKTRGQQVTLSCSPISGHRSVSWYQQTPGQGLQFLFEYFSETQRNKGNFPGRFSGRQFSNSRSEMNVSTLELGDSALYLCASSQGTGSPEAGELFFGEGSRLTVL.

The rearrangement joins TRBV5-6 to TRBJ2-5; D is perhaps TRBD1 (6 bases). The CDR3 covers 13 residues. The germline V gene has CDR1 SGHDT and CDR2 YYEEEE. The ends were cut back, 4 bases at V and 5 bases at J, with 12 bases in the middle. CDR3 nucleotide sequence: TGTGCCAGCAGCGTAGACAGGATGGAGACCCAGTACTTC. Its protein product is CASSVDRMETQYF.

J is TRBJ1-5 and V is TRBV6-5; a possible D gene is TRBD1 (6 bases). Germline assignment: CDR1 MNHEY and CDR2 SVGAGI. Trimming removed 10 bases from V and 7 bases from J, with 14 bases in between. The CDR3 has 12 residues. CDR3 in DNA: TGTGCCACTGGAGGGGGTAGCCAGCCCCAGCATTTT. This encodes CATGGGSQPQHF.

CDR3 amino acids: CASSEDRAGNQPQHF. CDR3 nucleotides: TGTGCCAGCAGTGAGGACAGGGCAGGCAATCAGCCCCAGCATTTT. V and J are TRBV6-1 and TRBJ1-5, with 8 bases lining up with TRBD1. Per germline, CDR1 MNHNS and CDR2 SASEGT. Losses at the gene ends were 3 bases for V and 2 bases for J; bases not matched to a gene: 3. There are 15 residues in the CDR3.

The chain uses TRBV18 and TRBJ2-3; 7 bases agree with TRBD1. V dropped 7 bases and J dropped 1; count of bases not matched to a gene: 2. CDR1 KGHSH and CDR2 LQKENI come from the germline V gene. CDR3 length: 13 residues. CDR3 sequence (DNA): TGTGCCAGCTTAGGACAGGGCACAGATACGCAGTATTTT. Translation gives CASLGQGTDTQYF.

A single count supports this clone. This chain uses TRBV29-1 with TRBJ1-2; D call uncertain. Germline-derived CDR1 and CDR2 are SQVTM and ANQGSEA. V was pared by 4 bases and J by 12 bases, with 6 bases between. The CDR3 contains 8 residues. The chain's CDR3 is CSVAGDTF. The CDR3 DNA sequence: TGCAGCGTTGCTGGGGACACCTTC. Drawing the rest from reference TRBV29-1 and TRBJ1-2, the complete variable domain is SAVISQKPSRDICQRGTSLTIQCQVDSQVTMMFWYRQQPGQSLTLIATANQGSEATYESGFVIDKFPISRPNLTFSTLTVSNMSPEDSSIYLCSVAGDTFGSGTRLTVV.

This chain joins TRBV6-1 and TRBJ1-1; the match to TRBD1 covers 8 bases. The CDR3 sequence is 15 residues long. Germline assignment: CDR1 MNHNS and CDR2 SASEGT. The ends lost 5 bases at V and 1 base at J; junction bases unmatched: 6. CDR3 DNA: TGTGCCAGCAGTCGAGATGGACAGGGGAACACTGAAGCTTTCTTT. Translating gives CASSRDGQGNTEAFF.

The table lists this clone with a count of one. V gene TRBV4-1 combines with J gene TRBJ2-7, with D perhaps TRBD1 or TRBD2 (6 bases each). V lost 3 bases to trimming and J lost 4 bases, with 16 bases between them. The CDR3 contains 15 residues. CDR1 and CDR2 (germline): MGHRA, YSYEKL. The CDR3 sequence: CASSQYSGATYEQYF. In DNA, the CDR3 is TGCGCCAGCAGCCAGTATTCGGGGGCCACGTACGAGCAGTACTTC.

This sequence joins TRBV27 and TRBJ1-2; 7 nucleotides agree with TRBD1. The CDR3 runs 15 residues. From germline, CDR1 is MNHEY and CDR2 SMNVEV (reference sequence). Losses at the gene ends were 6 bases for V and 0 bases for J; bases not matched to a gene: 7. In nucleotides, the CDR3 is TGTGCCAGCAGCCCACAGGGGAAATCTAACTATGGCTACACCTTC. It is translated as CASSPQGKSNYGYTF.

The chain uses TRBV18 and TRBJ2-5; no definite D call. V was clipped by 1 base and J by 1 base, with 1 base between them. In germline, CDR1 is KGHSH, CDR2 LQKENI. There are 12 residues in the CDR3. CDR3 nucleotides: TGTGCCAGCTCACCACTCCAAGAGACCCAGTACTTC. Translating it yields CASSPLQETQYF.

The chain has TRBV15 and TRBJ2-3, with D hard to call. The CDR3 is 13 amino acids. V gave up 2 bases and J gave up 2 bases, with 5 bases separating them. Germline CDR1 reads LNHNV; CDR2 reads YYDKDF (reference sequence). In nucleotides, the CDR3 is TGTGCCACCAGCAGAAGGGACACAGATACGCAGTATTTT. This translates into CATSRRDTDTQYF.

This CDR3 is CASSVGQANNEQFF. For the CDR3, the DNA is TGTGCCAGCAGCGTCGGACAGGCTAACAATGAGCAGTTCTTC. The chain carries TRBV13 and TRBJ2-1; 7 bases map to TRBD1. This CDR3 has 14 amino acids. Germline V lookup: CDR1 PRHDT, CDR2 FYEKMQ (reference sequence). The ends lost 5 bases at V and 5 bases at J; junction bases unmatched: 6.

This sequence joins TRBV30 and TRBJ1-4; D not resolved. Trimming cost V 7 bases and J 8 bases, with 20 bases left between them. Looked up from germline, CDR1 is GTSNPN and CDR2 is SVGIG (reference sequence). The CDR3 has 14 residues. This CDR3 is CAYLSGISREKLFF. The CDR3 DNA is TGTGCCTACCTAAGTGGCATTTCCCGGGAAAAACTGTTTTTT.

The chain has TRBV18 and TRBJ2-5; D not resolved. CDR3 length: 18 residues. Germline values: CDR1 KGHSH, CDR2 LQKENI. V lost 0 bases and J lost 0, with 17 bases in between. The CDR3 protein is CASSPPTPATLYQETQYF. CDR3 coding DNA: TGTGCCAGCTCACCACCGACCCCCGCAACCCTGTACCAAGAGACCCAGTACTTC.

This rearrangement joins TRBV19 to TRBJ1-2, with 10 bases aligning to TRBD1. With V trimmed by 5 bases and J by 2 bases, 11 bases remained unmatched. There are 17 residues in the CDR3. Per the germline V gene, CDR1 is LNHDA and CDR2 is SQIVND (reference sequence). The chain's CDR3 is CASSFSGTGARNYGYTF. The CDR3 nucleotides read TGTGCCAGTAGTTTTTCCGGGACAGGGGCCCGGAACTATGGCTACACCTTC.

This rearrangement joins TRBV27 to TRBJ2-3; 10 positions agree with TRBD1. CDR1 is MNHEY and CDR2 is SMNVEV in the germline V gene (reference sequence). The CDR3 contains 17 residues. Unmatched junction bases numbered 6, after V lost 2 bases and J lost 1 base. The CDR3 nucleotides read TGTGCCAGCAGTTTACTGGGACAGGGGCTAGGCACAGATACGCAGTATTTT. Amino acid sequence: CASSLLGQGLGTDTQYF.

The chain combines TRBV27 with TRBJ1-2, with a weak D call TRBD1 (5 bases). Germline loops: CDR1 MNHEY, CDR2 SMNVEV (reference sequence). V was trimmed by 4 bases and J by 5 bases, leaving 14 bases between them. The CDR3 loop spans 14 amino acids. The CDR3 DNA reads TGTGCCAGCAGTTATGTGGGCAGGGAGTATGGCTACACCTTC. Translating gives CASSYVGREYGYTF.

This chain joins TRBV19 and TRBJ2-2; no firm D call. Germline V gene lookup returns CDR1 LNHDA and CDR2 SQIVND (reference sequence). CDR3 length: 14 residues. The V end lost 5 bases, the J end lost 0 bases, and 7 bases lay between the germline ends. In DNA form, the CDR3 reads TGTGCCAGTAGTCCAGGCTCGAACACCGGGGAGCTGTTTTTT. This codes for CASSPGSNTGELFF.